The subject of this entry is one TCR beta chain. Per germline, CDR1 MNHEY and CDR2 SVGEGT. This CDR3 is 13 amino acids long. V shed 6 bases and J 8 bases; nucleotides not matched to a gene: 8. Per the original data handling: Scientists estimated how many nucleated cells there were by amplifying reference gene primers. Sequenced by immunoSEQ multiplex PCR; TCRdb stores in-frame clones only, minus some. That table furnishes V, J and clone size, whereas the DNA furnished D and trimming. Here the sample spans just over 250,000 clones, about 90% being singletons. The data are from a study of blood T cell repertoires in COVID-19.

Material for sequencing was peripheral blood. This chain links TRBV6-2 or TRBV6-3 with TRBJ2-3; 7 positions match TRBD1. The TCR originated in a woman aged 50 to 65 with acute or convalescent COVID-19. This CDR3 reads CASSRDRNPTQYF. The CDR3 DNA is TGTGCCAGCAGCAGGGACAGAAATCCTACGCAGTATTTT.